The next 28 T cell receptor beta chains were all read from a single sample in a study of T cells in Graves' hyperthyroidism and ophthalmopathy. There were TCR beta CDR3 regions amplified from RNA transcripts. The TCR CDR3 was amplified in a first-round RT-PCR using the HTBI primer set. MiXCR was run by TCRdb on the multiplex PCR reads, yielding one entry per CDR3 protein. The data show some 200,000 distinct CDR3 sequences, with 15% to 20% seen just once and 50% held by the top ten. Material: blood. These receptors came from a man aged 45-60 years with Graves' hyperthyroidism.

V and J are TRBV2 and TRBJ2-5; 7 bases are shared with TRBD2. Trimming cost V 1 base and J 5 bases; bases outside gene matches: 7. The V gene's germline CDR1 is SNHLY and CDR2 FYNNEI. The CDR3 covers 15 residues. The CDR3 region is CASSEGTSSGETQYF. CDR3 in DNA: TGTGCCAGCAGTGAAGGGACTAGTTCGGGGGAGACCCAGTACTTC. Variable domain in full (rest from reference TRBV2 and TRBJ2-5): EPEVTQTPSHQVTQMGQEVILRCVPISNHLYFYWYRQILGQKVEFLVSFYNNEISEKSEIFDDQFSVERPDGSNFTLKIRSTKLEDSAMYFCASSEGTSSGETQYFGPGTRLLVL.

The chain joins TRBV20-1 to TRBJ1-1; no definite D call. The CDR3 is made up of 15 amino acids. Trimming removed 3 bases at V and 4 bases at J, with 18 bases between. Germline V CDR1 and CDR2: DFQATT, SNEGSKA (reference sequence). In nucleotides, the CDR3 is TGCAGTGCTAGGCCCTTTGATCTGTTGGGCACTGAAGCTTTCTTT. Translating gives CSARPFDLLGTEAFF.

The table lists this clonotype with many counts. This chain connects TRBV11-3 to TRBJ2-1; 7 bases agree with TRBD1. From germline, CDR1 is SGHNT and CDR2 YENEEA. The trim removed 4 bases at V and 0 bases at J, leaving 12 bases unmatched. The CDR3 sequence is 18 residues long. CDR3 bases: TGTGCCAGCAGCTCACGGACAGGTTCCCAAAGCTCCTACAATGAGCAGTTCTTC. It codes for CASSSRTGSQSSYNEQFF.

The chain joins TRBV29-1 to TRBJ2-3; D might be TRBD1 (5 bases). Per the germline V gene, CDR1 is SQVTM and CDR2 is ANQGSEA. Trimming cost V 4 bases and J 4 bases, with 9 bases left between them. This CDR3 is built from 12 residues. The CDR3 sequence: CSVGWGADTQYF. The CDR3 region has the DNA TGCAGCGTTGGCTGGGGCGCAGATACGCAGTATTTT.

This clonotype was detected many times. The rearrangement links TRBV27 to TRBJ2-3, with D possibly matching TRBD2 (6 bases). V gave up 6 bases and J gave up 0 bases, with 16 bases separating them. The CDR3 sequence is 16 residues long. The V gene's germline CDR1 is MNHEY and CDR2 SMNVEV (reference sequence). The CDR3 region has the DNA TGTGCCAGCAGCCGTTCGACTAGGACTAGCACAGATACGCAGTATTTT. It is translated as CASSRSTRTSTDTQYF.

This clonotype was recorded many times. The V and J genes are TRBV9 and TRBJ1-5; 9 nucleotides agree with TRBD1. From germline, CDR1 is SGDLS and CDR2 YYNGEE. CDR3 length equals 17 residues. V shed 0 bases, J shed 5 bases, and the junction held 9 bases outside the gene matches. The CDR3 DNA sequence: TGTGCCAGCAGCGTAGTGCCAACGGACAGGGGTTATCAGCCCCAGCATTTT. Residues: CASSVVPTDRGYQPQHF.

The table lists this clonotype with many counts. This chain links TRBV20-1 with TRBJ2-7; D is unresolved. The CDR3 is 16 amino acids. Germline V gene sequence: CDR1 DFQATT, CDR2 SNEGSKA (reference sequence). Trimming pared 0 bases from V and 3 bases from J, leaving 18 bases between. CDR3 coding DNA: TGCAGTGCTAGAGACCCCCGACGGCAACCCAACTACGAGCAGTACTTC. It encodes CSARDPRRQPNYEQYF.

This clonotype was seen at least ten times. The chain uses TRBV2 and TRBJ1-5; no reliable D call. V lost 3 bases and J lost 6, with 12 bases in between. Germline values: CDR1 SNHLY, CDR2 FYNNEI. This CDR3 has 14 amino acids. This chain's CDR3 is CASSERGSRQPQHF. In DNA, the CDR3 is TGTGCCAGCAGTGAGCGGGGTTCCCGTCAGCCCCAGCATTTT.

This sequence joins TRBV19 and TRBJ2-5; 9 nucleotides line up with TRBD1. CDR1 and CDR2 from the germline V gene are LNHDA and SQIVND (reference sequence). The trim removed 5 bases at V and 4 bases at J, leaving 11 bases unmatched. The length of the CDR3 is 16 residues. The CDR3 DNA reads as TGTGCCAGTAGTTCATGGACAGGGGAGAGGATAGAGACCCAGTACTTC. Translation gives CASSSWTGERIETQYF. The full variable domain, its missing parts supplied by reference TRBV19 and TRBJ2-5, is DGGITQSPKYLFRKEGQNVTLSCEQNLNHDAMYWYRQDPGQGLRLIYYSQIVNDFQKGDIAEGYSVSREKKESFPLTVTSAQKNPTAFYLCASSSWTGERIETQYFGPGTRLLVL.

This clonotype was counted many times. The J gene is TRBJ2-7, the V gene TRBV11-2; TRBD1 agrees at 8 bases. Trimming cost V 5 bases and J 4 bases; bases outside gene matches: 10. The length of the CDR3 is 15 residues. The germline V gene encodes CDR1 SGHAT and CDR2 FQNNGV. In nucleotides, the CDR3 is TGTGCCAGCAGCCCACAAAAGGACAGGGAGTACGAGCAGTACTTC. Residues: CASSPQKDREYEQYF.

The J gene is TRBJ1-3, the V gene TRBV25-1, with TRBD1 matching over 10 bases. The ends lost 4 bases at V and 4 bases at J; junction bases unmatched: 7. The CDR3 spans 16 residues. The germline V gene encodes CDR1 MGHDK and CDR2 SYGVNS. The CDR3 nucleotides read TGTGCCAGCAGTGCTACGGACAGGGGGAGAGGAAACACCATATATTTT. The encoded protein is CASSATDRGRGNTIYF.

This clonotype was observed at least ten times. V is TRBV6-1 and J is TRBJ2-7; D is possibly TRBD1 (6 bases). CDR3 length: 13 amino acids. V lost 5 bases and J lost 2, with 10 bases in between. CDR1 and CDR2 (germline): MNHNS, SASEGT. CDR3 sequence (DNA): TGTGCCAGCAGTAGGGGGATCCCCTACGAGCAGTACTTC. This translates into CASSRGIPYEQYF.

V is TRBV24-1 and J is TRBJ2-3, with D maybe TRBD1 (6 bases). V lost 0 bases and J lost 2, with 14 bases in between. Looked up from germline, CDR1 is KGHDR and CDR2 is SFDVKD. The CDR3 is 17 residues long. This chain's CDR3 is CATSDLSQGYPTDTQYF. The CDR3 DNA reads TGTGCCACCAGTGATTTGAGTCAGGGGTATCCCACAGATACGCAGTATTTT.

The chain joins TRBV20-1 to TRBJ2-7, with a possible D match to TRBD1 (6 bases). There are 12 residues in the CDR3. Germline assignment: CDR1 DFQATT and CDR2 SNEGSKA (reference sequence). The CDR3 DNA reads as TGCAGCGTTGGTGGGGGCGGATACAAGCAGTACTTC. This translates into CSVGGGGYKQYF.

V gene TRBV27 combines with J gene TRBJ1-1; D is perhaps TRBD1 (5 bases). Deletions cut 5 bases from V and 3 bases from J, with 16 bases between. The length of the CDR3 is 15 residues. Germline V gene data show CDR1 as MNHEY and CDR2 as SMNVEV (reference sequence). The CDR3 is CASSRQPELDTEAFF. The CDR3 DNA is TGTGCCAGCAGTCGACAGCCCGAGTTGGACACTGAAGCTTTCTTT.

This clonotype was recorded a few times. The chain combines TRBV3-1 with TRBJ2-5; D is possibly TRBD2 (5 bases). Trimming shortened V by 4 bases and J by 4 bases, and 10 bases separated the two germline ends. This CDR3 comprises 13 residues. Germline CDR1 is LGHDT and CDR2 is YNNKEL (reference sequence). The CDR3 DNA follows: TGTGCCAGCAGCCCGGGGTCCCTAGAGACCCAGTACTTC. Protein sequence: CASSPGSLETQYF.

This clonotype has ten or more counts. The J gene is TRBJ2-5, the V gene TRBV28, with TRBD1 identical over 11 bases. V shed 5 bases and J 5 bases; nucleotides not matched to a gene: 10. Looked up from germline, CDR1 is MDHEN and CDR2 is SYDVKM. The CDR3 runs 16 residues. The CDR3: CASSPTLGTGGETQYF. The CDR3 nucleotides are TGTGCCAGCAGTCCAACCCTCGGGACAGGGGGGGAGACCCAGTACTTC.

This clonotype occurred a few times. The rearrangement uses TRBV15 and TRBJ2-7; possibly TRBD1 for D (6 bases). V was clipped by 1 base and J by 4 bases, with 11 bases between them. The germline CDR1 and CDR2 sequences are LNHNV and YYDKDF (reference sequence). The CDR3 has 14 residues. The CDR3 bases are TGTGCCACCAGCAGAGGTGAGACAGGTTACGAGCAGTACTTC. As protein: CATSRGETGYEQYF.

This clonotype was recorded many times. This chain connects TRBV7-2 to TRBJ2-5, with a possible D match to TRBD2 (6 bases). Trimming took 1 base from V and 2 from J, leaving 20 bases between them. This CDR3 region has 18 residues. The germline V gene encodes CDR1 SGHTA and CDR2 FQGNSA. CDR3 region: CASSLGGLGSGPQETQYF. CDR3 DNA sequence: TGTGCCAGCAGCTTAGGCGGGTTAGGTAGCGGACCTCAAGAGACCCAGTACTTC.

Ten or more counts support this clonotype. The rearrangement links TRBV20-1 to TRBJ2-7; the match to TRBD1 covers 7 bases. V was clipped by 6 bases and J by 4 bases; unmatched bases: 12. Germline-derived CDR1 and CDR2 are DFQATT and SNEGSKA (reference sequence). The CDR3 has 14 amino acids. The CDR3 sequence: CSAPDRQGPYEQYF. CDR3 nucleotide sequence: TGCAGTGCCCCGGACAGGCAGGGCCCGTACGAGCAGTACTTC.

This clonotype was observed at least ten times. The chain uses TRBV2 and TRBJ2-7; no reliable D call. Germline V lookup: CDR1 SNHLY, CDR2 FYNNEI. The CDR3 has 11 residues. Trimming took off 7 bases at V and 6 bases at J, with 10 bases between the two ends. CDR3 protein: CASKWEIEQYF. CDR3 sequence (DNA): TGTGCCAGCAAGTGGGAAATCGAGCAGTACTTC.

This clonotype came up many times. The rearrangement uses TRBV6-1 and TRBJ2-1; 8 bases agree with TRBD2. V lost 5 bases, J lost 6 bases, and 18 bases stayed unmatched. The germline gives CDR1 MNHNS, CDR2 SASEGT. The CDR3 runs to 18 residues. CDR3 in amino acids: CASSFITSGAMLGNEQFF. The CDR3 DNA is TGTGCCAGCAGTTTCATAACTAGCGGAGCCATGTTAGGCAATGAGCAGTTCTTC.

This clonotype occurred many times. V usage is TRBV20-1 and J usage is TRBJ1-5; 8 bases match TRBD1. Germline CDR1 and CDR2: DFQATT and SNEGSKA (reference sequence). V trimming: 2 bases; J trimming: 2 bases; junction bases outside the gene matches: 2. The CDR3 is 14 amino acids. Here the CDR3 reads CSARQGAGNQPQHF. The CDR3 coding sequence is TGCAGTGCTAGACAGGGGGCGGGCAATCAGCCCCAGCATTTT.

V and J are TRBV15 and TRBJ1-5, with 8 positions matching TRBD1. The CDR3 covers 15 residues. J was trimmed by 7 bases and V by 3 bases; bases with no gene match: 8. The V gene's germline CDR1 is LNHNV and CDR2 YYDKDF (reference sequence). The CDR3, as DNA: TGTGCCACCAGCAGCTCAGGGGGCGCGGAGCAGCCCCAGCATTTT. Translated: CATSSSGGAEQPQHF.

This clonotype was counted ten times or more. One junction end does not reproduce the germline sequence, and a read error may be involved. The chain recombines TRBV29-1 with TRBJ2-1, with D uncertain. CDR1 and CDR2 from the germline V gene are SQVTM and ANQGSEA. CDR3 length: 12 amino acids. CDR3 DNA: TGCAGCGTTATCCCCTCCTCCAATGAGCAGTTCTTC. Amino acids: CSVIPSSNEQFF.

This clonotype was seen a handful of times. The rearrangement links TRBV9 to TRBJ2-7; no definite D call. Germline V gives CDR1 SGDLS, CDR2 YYNGEE. The CDR3 is 15 amino acids. The V gene lost 2 bases and the J gene lost 3 bases, with 15 bases spanning the gap. CDR3 amino acids: CASSVSFGVYYEQYF. CDR3 DNA: TGTGCCAGCAGCGTCTCCTTTGGAGTCTACTACGAGCAGTACTTC.

For the CDR3, the DNA is TGTGCCAGCAGTTTACCTAGCGGGAGAGGCCACAATGAGCAGTTCTTC. Translated, it gives CASSLPSGRGHNEQFF. The chain recombines TRBV12-3 or TRBV12-4 with TRBJ2-1; 10 positions agree with TRBD2. Germline trimming cut 2 bases from V and 5 bases from J; bases unmatched to any gene: 6. This CDR3 is built from 16 residues.

This clonotype has ten or more counts. This CDR3 is CSAREWEKYNEQFF. CDR3 coding DNA: TGCAGTGCTAGAGAGTGGGAGAAATACAATGAGCAGTTCTTC. V usage is TRBV20-1 and J usage is TRBJ2-1; D perhaps matches TRBD2 (5 bases). Germline CDR1 reads DFQATT; CDR2 reads SNEGSKA (reference sequence). This CDR3 contains 14 residues. The ends were cut back, 0 bases at V and 4 bases at J, with 10 bases in the middle.